The 24 T cell receptor beta chains given below trace back to one sample, sequenced in a study of CD4 T cells in relation to SARS-CoV-2 and coronaviruses. TCRdb's table, derived via immunoSEQ multiplex PCR, lists solely in-frame clones and lacks some. In the table there are about 36,000 clones, about 80% of which are singletons. Antigens for these TCRs are unknown. Specimen: memory CD4+ T cells from PBMCs, cultured in vitro. The receptors were gathered from an adult with COVID-19.

V is TRBV27 and J is TRBJ2-5; D is perhaps TRBD2 (6 bases). This CDR3 has 14 amino acids. Germline V gene lookup returns CDR1 MNHEY and CDR2 SMNVEV (reference sequence). Deletions cut 2 bases from V and 2 bases from J, with 9 bases between. CDR3 bases: TGTGCCAGCAGTTTAACTAGCTGGCAAGAGACCCAGTACTTC. Its translation: CASSLTSWQETQYF.

CDR3 in amino acids: CASRSFSSGSTDTQYF. CDR3 coding DNA: TGTGCCAGCCGATCCTTCTCTAGCGGAAGCACAGATACGCAGTATTTT. V and J are TRBV3-1 (or the pseudogene TRBV3-2) and TRBJ2-3, with 7 bases matching TRBD2. The CDR3 runs 16 residues. After removal of 8 bases from V and 0 bases from J, the junction contained 11 bases not matched to a gene. From germline, CDR1 is LGHDT and CDR2 YNNKEL (reference sequence).

The chain recombines TRBV3-1 (or the pseudogene TRBV3-2) with TRBJ2-1, with 9 bases fitting TRBD2. CDR3 length equals 14 residues. From germline, CDR1 is LGHDT and CDR2 YNNKEL (reference sequence). The ends lost 2 bases at V and 7 bases at J; junction bases unmatched: 3. In DNA, the CDR3 is TGTGCCAGCAGCCAAACTAGCGGGCGGAATGAGCAGTTCTTC. It encodes CASSQTSGRNEQFF.

The chain is built from TRBV19 and TRBJ1-5; D is possibly TRBD1 (6 bases). V lost 6 bases and J lost 6, with 15 bases in between. The CDR3 is 14 residues long. Germline lookup yields CDR1 LNHDA and CDR2 SQIVND (reference sequence). CDR3 coding DNA: TGTGCCAGTAGCCGCAGGGGAATGTCTCAGCCCCAGCATTTT. This encodes CASSRRGMSQPQHF.

In this sample, this clone turned up once. The chain carries TRBV6-5 and TRBJ1-2; 8 bases are shared with TRBD1. After removal of 0 bases from V and 6 bases from J, the junction contained 9 bases not matched to a gene. The germline CDR1 and CDR2 sequences are MNHEY and SVGAGI. CDR3 length: 16 residues. The CDR3 here is CASSYSIVTGADGYTF. The DNA of the CDR3 is TGTGCCAGCAGTTACTCGATAGTGACAGGGGCTGATGGCTACACCTTC.

The V call is TRBV10-1, the J call TRBJ2-1; tentatively, D is TRBD2 (6 bases). With 4 bases removed from V and 5 bases from J, the gap between germline ends came to 9 bases. Germline CDR1 is WNHNN and CDR2 is SYGVQD (reference sequence). The CDR3 totals 13 residues. This CDR3 reads CASSVGLNNEQFF. The CDR3 DNA reads TGCGCCAGCAGTGTTGGACTAAACAATGAGCAGTTCTTC.

The V gene is TRBV29-1, the J gene TRBJ1-4; 9 nucleotides line up with TRBD1. This CDR3 has 11 amino acids. Per germline, CDR1 SQVTM and CDR2 ANQGSEA. The CDR3 protein is CRGTGNEKLFF. Written as DNA, the CDR3 is TGCAGGGGGACAGGGAATGAAAAACTGTTTTTT.

The rearrangement uses TRBV12-2 and TRBJ1-6; the table gives TRBD1 as D, unverified against the DNA. TRBV12-2 is a pseudogene locus. The CDR3 runs 14 residues. The CDR3 DNA follows: TGTGCAAGTCGCTTTCTCACAGAAGGTTCACCCCTCCACTTT. Translation gives CASRFLTEGSPLHF.

The gene calls are TRBV27 and TRBJ2-1; tentatively, D is TRBD2 (6 bases). Deletions cut 6 bases from V and 3 bases from J, with 15 bases between. Germline V CDR1 and CDR2: MNHEY, SMNVEV (reference sequence). This CDR3 has 15 residues. CDR3 sequence (DNA): TGTGCCAGCAGCCGGGGAGCGGGTGGCTACAATGAGCAGTTCTTC. This translates into CASSRGAGGYNEQFF.

This clone was found a few times. This chain links TRBV27 with TRBJ1-1, with D unclear. The CDR3 covers 13 residues. Germline lookup yields CDR1 MNHEY and CDR2 SMNVEV (reference sequence). With 8 bases removed from V and 5 bases from J, the gap between germline ends came to 15 bases. Written as DNA, the CDR3 is TGTGCCAGCTGGTCGTGGTCGGGTACTGAAGCTTTCTTT. Protein sequence: CASWSWSGTEAFF.

The chain combines TRBV5-1 with TRBJ2-1, with D perhaps TRBD2 (5 bases). CDR1 and CDR2 (germline): SGHRS, YFSETQ. Trimming left V 9 bases short and J 1 base short, with 14 bases between. This CDR3 region has 14 residues. The CDR3 spells CATRPPGSYNEQFF. The DNA for the CDR3 is TGCGCCACCAGACCGCCGGGGTCCTACAATGAGCAGTTCTTC.

The chain links TRBV11-3 to TRBJ2-2; D remains unclear. Per the germline V gene, CDR1 is SGHNT and CDR2 is YENEEA. The CDR3 length is 15 residues. V was pared by 3 bases and J by 0 bases, with 8 bases between. Here the CDR3 DNA reads TGTGCCAGCAGCTTGGGCACTTCGAACACCGGGGAGCTGTTTTTT. Encoded protein: CASSLGTSNTGELFF. Supplemented by reference TRBV11-3 and TRBJ2-2, the full variable domain reads EAGVVQSPRYKIIEKKQPVAFWCNPISGHNTLYWYLQNLGQGPELLIRYENEEAVDDSQLPKDRFSAERLKGVDSTLKIQPAELGDSAVYLCASSLGTSNTGELFFGEGSRLTVL.

The chain is built from TRBV24-1 and TRBJ2-3; 10 bases line up with TRBD2. Germline V CDR1 and CDR2: KGHDR, SFDVKD. This CDR3 has 16 amino acids. After removal of 4 bases from V and 5 bases from J, the junction contained 8 bases not matched to a gene. The CDR3 spells CATSDPSGSRGDTQYF. CDR3 sequence (DNA): TGTGCCACCAGTGACCCTAGCGGGAGTAGGGGAGATACGCAGTATTTT.

The chain employs TRBV19 and TRBJ1-5; D unclear. The CDR3 spans 17 residues. V was shortened by 0 bases and J by 0 bases, with 12 bases between the two germline ends. Germline CDR1 reads LNHDA; CDR2 reads SQIVND (reference sequence). CDR3: CASSIDRGGYSNQPQHF. In nucleotides, the CDR3 is TGTGCCAGTAGTATAGACCGCGGCGGGTATAGCAATCAGCCCCAGCATTTT.

V usage is TRBV7-9 and J usage is TRBJ2-1; TRBD2 matches 7 bases. The CDR3 is 14 amino acids. Per germline, CDR1 SEHNR and CDR2 FQNEAQ (reference sequence). Trimming removed 8 bases from V and 0 bases from J; junction bases left unmatched: 4. CDR3 in DNA: TGTGCCAGCGATGGCGGGAGCTCCTACAATGAGCAGTTCTTC. Amino acids: CASDGGSSYNEQFF.

This clone came up once. The chain joins TRBV27 to TRBJ2-5; D is unclear. The CDR3 totals 13 residues. The germline CDR1 and CDR2 sequences are MNHEY and SMNVEV (reference sequence). V lost 3 bases and J lost 2, with 7 bases in between. The DNA of the CDR3 is TGTGCCAGCAGTTTGTCCAGGCAAGAGACCCAGTACTTC. Its protein product is CASSLSRQETQYF.

The CDR3 bases are TGTGCCAGCAGTTCGCAGACACACTACAATGAGCAGTTCTTC. Residues: CASSSQTHYNEQFF. The rearrangement uses TRBV28 and TRBJ2-1; D remains ambiguous. The germline CDR1 and CDR2 sequences are MDHEN and SYDVKM. The V end was cut by 4 bases, the J end by 3 bases, with 10 bases between. The CDR3 totals 14 residues.

The rearrangement links TRBV5-1 to TRBJ1-1; maybe TRBD1 (5 bases). The germline V and J ends were trimmed by 2 bases and 5 bases, with 7 bases remaining between them. The CDR3 is made up of 12 amino acids. The germline CDR1 and CDR2 sequences are SGHRS and YFSETQ. Written as DNA, the CDR3 is TGCGCCAGCAGCTTCGGGGGAACTGAAGCTTTCTTT. Protein product: CASSFGGTEAFF.

The chain couples TRBV5-1 to TRBJ2-7; D is ambiguous. V was shortened by 0 bases and J by 3 bases, with 4 bases between the two germline ends. Germline V CDR1 and CDR2: SGHRS, YFSETQ. CDR3 length equals 12 residues. The CDR3 is CASSLDIYEQYF. CDR3 nucleotides: TGCGCCAGCAGCTTGGACATCTACGAGCAGTACTTC.

This sequence joins TRBV6-5 and TRBJ2-3; unclear D gene. Germline V gene lookup returns CDR1 MNHEY and CDR2 SVGAGI. The CDR3 is made up of 14 amino acids. Deletions cut 6 bases from V and 0 bases from J, with 10 bases between. The CDR3 region is CASRSGLSTDTQYF. The CDR3 region has the DNA TGTGCCAGCAGATCAGGTCTCAGCACAGATACGCAGTATTTT.

A few counts support this clone. The chain uses TRBV27 and TRBJ2-2; D call uncertain. Germline-derived CDR1 and CDR2 are MNHEY and SMNVEV (reference sequence). The V and J ends lost 6 bases and 4 bases respectively, with 18 bases between them. The CDR3 runs 16 residues. The CDR3 loop reads CASRVNQREATGELFF. The CDR3 nucleotides read TGTGCCAGCAGAGTTAACCAGCGAGAAGCCACCGGGGAGCTGTTTTTT.

This clone was counted once. The chain joins TRBV18 to TRBJ2-5; D call uncertain. V was cut by 5 bases and J by 0 bases, with 7 bases left in between. The germline V gene has CDR1 KGHSH and CDR2 LQKENI. There are 13 residues in the CDR3. The CDR3 DNA follows: TGTGCCAGCTCAAATCTTCACCAAGAGACCCAGTACTTC. It is translated as CASSNLHQETQYF.

The chain carries TRBV21-1 and TRBJ2-4; TRBD1 is taken as the D call from the table, unchecked against the DNA. TRBV21-1 is a pseudogene. This CDR3 has 16 residues. This chain's CDR3 is CASSRDRTGQGGIQYF. CDR3 coding DNA: TGTGCCAGCAGCCGGGACAGAACCGGGCAGGGGGGCATTCAGTACTTC.

This sequence joins TRBV20-1 and TRBJ2-7, with 8 bases matching TRBD2. The CDR3 is 12 residues long. The V gene end was trimmed by 3 bases and the J gene end by 3 bases; junction bases not matched to a gene: 1. Per the germline V gene, CDR1 is DFQATT and CDR2 is SNEGSKA (reference sequence). CDR3 bases: TGCAGTGCTAGTCTAGCGGGCTACGAGCAGTACTTC. It yields the protein CSASLAGYEQYF.